The 8 T cell receptor beta chains presented below share a single source sample, sequenced in a study of T cells in Graves' hyperthyroidism and ophthalmopathy. Using RNA transcripts as the source, TCR beta CDR3 regions were amplified. HTBI primers were employed in a first-round RT-PCR of the TCR CDR3. MiXCR was run by TCRdb on the multiplex PCR reads, yielding one entry per CDR3 protein. The data contain about 560,000 distinct CDR3 sequences, 16% of them singletons. What was sequenced was blood. The receptors stem from a woman younger than 30 with Graves' hyperthyroidism.

The table lists this clonotype with many counts. V gene TRBV6-1 combines with J gene TRBJ2-7; a weak D match, TRBD2 (6 bases). CDR3 length: 14 residues. V dropped 4 bases and J dropped 2 bases, with 12 bases sitting between them. CDR1 is MNHNS, CDR2 SASEGT, per germline. Here the CDR3 DNA reads TGTGCCAGCAGTGGGGGGGAAGAGGCCTACGAGCAGTACTTC. This encodes CASSGGEEAYEQYF.

Many counts were recorded for this clonotype. The chain has TRBV12-3 or TRBV12-4 and TRBJ1-1; D call uncertain. The CDR3 has 16 residues. V was pared by 6 bases and J by 0 bases, with 17 bases between. CDR3 loop: CASRTYDKRMNTEAFF. For the CDR3, the DNA is TGTGCCAGCAGAACGTATGACAAGCGCATGAACACTGAAGCTTTCTTT.

The chain joins TRBV6-5 to TRBJ1-1; D is unresolved. The CDR3 spans 14 residues. In germline, CDR1 is MNHEY, CDR2 SVGAGI. The germline V and J ends were trimmed by 0 bases and 4 bases, with 9 bases remaining between them. CDR3 amino acids: CASSYSVLGTEAFF. The CDR3 nucleotides are TGTGCCAGCAGTTACTCGGTTCTGGGCACTGAAGCTTTCTTT.

In this sample, this clonotype turned up many times. The V call is TRBV12-3 or TRBV12-4, the J call TRBJ1-5; perhaps TRBD1 as D (6 bases). Trimming removed 9 bases at V and 2 bases at J, with 26 bases between. The CDR3 consists of 18 residues. CDR3 residues: CARSGLIPQGFGNQPQHF. CDR3 sequence (DNA): TGTGCCAGATCAGGACTCATTCCACAGGGTTTCGGCAATCAGCCCCAGCATTTT.

This clonotype was seen ten or more times. V and J are TRBV24-1 and TRBJ2-7; no reliable D call. V was cut by 4 bases and J by 0 bases, with 6 bases left in between. The CDR3 runs to 13 residues. The germline V gene encodes CDR1 KGHDR and CDR2 SFDVKD. CDR3 in DNA: TGTGCCACCAGTGACGGAAGCTCCTACGAGCAGTACTTC. Translation gives CATSDGSSYEQYF.

This clonotype has more than one count but fewer than ten. This chain links TRBV6-2 or TRBV6-3 with TRBJ1-2; TRBD1 agrees at 7 bases. V shed 2 bases, J shed 6 bases, and the junction held 6 bases outside the gene matches. Germline CDR1 MNHEY, CDR2 SVGEGT. This CDR3 comprises 14 residues. The chain's CDR3 is CASSYDRDVDGYTF. The CDR3 region has the DNA TGTGCCAGCAGTTACGACAGGGATGTCGATGGCTACACCTTC.

This clonotype was recorded at least ten times. V gene TRBV12-3 or TRBV12-4 combines with J gene TRBJ1-2; D is possibly TRBD1 (5 bases). This CDR3 is 16 amino acids long. Trimming pared 5 bases from V and 0 bases from J, leaving 16 bases between. CDR3 bases: TGTGCCAGCAGTACCGCGACAGATTTTACTAACTATGGCTACACCTTC. The encoded protein is CASSTATDFTNYGYTF.

This clonotype has at least ten counts. The V gene is TRBV2, the J gene TRBJ2-1; 7 bases align to TRBD2. With V trimmed by 6 bases and J by 3 bases, 8 bases remained unmatched. Germline values: CDR1 SNHLY, CDR2 FYNNEI. This CDR3 has 15 residues. CDR3 residues: CASRELAGDYNEQFF. The CDR3 DNA follows: TGTGCCAGCAGGGAACTGGCGGGGGACTACAATGAGCAGTTCTTC.